The next 25 T cell receptor beta chains were all read from a single sample in a study of CD8 T cells in Susac syndrome. RNA in amounts of roughly 0.5 to 1 ug was reverse transcribed with random hexamers. One entry per CDR3 protein, called by TCRdb with MiXCR from the immunoSEQ multiplex PCR reads. The table shows 150,000 or so distinct CDR3 sequences, with about 94% occurring only once. Material for sequencing was CD4+ T cells from PBMCs. Receptor source: a human donor in good health.

J is TRBJ2-5 and V is TRBV20-1; unclear D gene. CDR1 is DFQATT, CDR2 SNEGSKA, per germline (reference sequence). The CDR3 has 13 amino acids. V was clipped by 3 bases and J by 2 bases, with 10 bases between them. The CDR3 DNA is TGCAGTGCTAGGGAGACTGGGCAAGAGACCCAGTACTTC. Its translation: CSARETGQETQYF.

J is TRBJ2-7 and V is TRBV5-6; either TRBD1 or TRBD2 may supply D (5 bases each). Germline V gene lookup returns CDR1 SGHDT and CDR2 YYEEEE. V lost 5 bases, J lost 2 bases, and 14 bases lay in between. This CDR3 has 14 amino acids. In DNA form, the CDR3 reads TGTGCCAGCAGTTCGCGGGCAGGGACCTACGAGCAGTACTTC. This gives the protein CASSSRAGTYEQYF.

The chain recombines TRBV19 with TRBJ1-1; no clear D gene. Deletions cut 6 bases from V and 4 bases from J, with 9 bases between. CDR1 is LNHDA, CDR2 SQIVND, per germline (reference sequence). This CDR3 comprises 12 residues. The CDR3 nucleotides are TGTGCCAGTAGCGCTCTAGGCACTGAAGCTTTCTTT. Encoded protein: CASSALGTEAFF.

The chain employs TRBV6-2 or TRBV6-3 and TRBJ1-5; D unresolved. V lost 6 bases, J lost 5 bases, and 8 bases lay in between. The CDR3 extends over 12 amino acids. Germline V gene sequence: CDR1 MNHEY, CDR2 SVGEGT. The CDR3 DNA is TGTGCCAGCAGGAACTCTGATCAGCCCCAGCATTTT. It codes for CASRNSDQPQHF.

This chain uses TRBV7-8 with TRBJ2-3; D might be TRBD1 (6 bases). CDR3 length: 14 residues. Trimming took 5 bases from V and 2 from J, leaving 11 bases between them. Germline V lookup: CDR1 SGHVS, CDR2 FQNEAQ. CDR3 DNA sequence: TGTGCCAGCAGCCAGGACAGATTCACAGATACGCAGTATTTT. Translation: CASSQDRFTDTQYF. Supplemented by reference TRBV7-8 and TRBJ2-3, the full variable domain reads GAGVSQSPRYKVAKRGQDVALRCDPISGHVSLFWYQQALGQGPEFLTYFQNEAQLDKSGLPSDRFFAERPEGSVSTLKIQRTQQEDSAVYLCASSQDRFTDTQYFGPGTRLTVL.

The genes are TRBV3-1 and TRBJ2-5; D ambiguous. Germline assignment: CDR1 LGHDT and CDR2 YNNKEL (reference sequence). The CDR3 covers 15 residues. Trimming removed 0 bases at V and 2 bases at J, with 10 bases between. CDR3 coding DNA: TGTGCCAGCAGCCAAGATCTACTTCGACAAGAGACCCAGTACTTC. Protein sequence: CASSQDLLRQETQYF.

This rearrangement joins TRBV6-5 to TRBJ1-1; TRBD1 matches at 9 bases. Germline V gene sequence: CDR1 MNHEY, CDR2 SVGAGI. The length of the CDR3 is 13 residues. V was pared by 6 bases and J by 11 bases, with 10 bases of the junction left unmatched. The CDR3 region is CASSGQGQGGAFF. The DNA for the CDR3 is TGTGCCAGCAGCGGACAGGGGCAGGGAGGGGCTTTCTTT.

The chain recombines TRBV4-2 with TRBJ2-3, with 8 bases aligning to TRBD1. This CDR3 is 15 amino acids long. Trimming cost V 6 bases and J 0 bases; bases outside gene matches: 5. Germline CDR1 is LGHNA and CDR2 is YNFKEQ. Here the CDR3 reads CASRAGQASTDTQYF. The CDR3, as DNA: TGTGCCAGCAGGGCGGGACAGGCGAGCACAGATACGCAGTATTTT.

The chain recombines TRBV7-2 with TRBJ2-7; either TRBD1 or TRBD2 may supply D (6 bases each). Trimming took off 1 base at V and 2 bases at J, with 9 bases between the two ends. The CDR3 runs 14 residues. CDR1 SGHTA and CDR2 FQGNSA come from the germline V gene. Written as DNA, the CDR3 is TGTGCCAGCAGCTTAGAAGGGGGGCCCTACGAGCAGTACTTC. As protein: CASSLEGGPYEQYF.

Only one count was recorded for this clonotype. The chain employs TRBV3-1 and TRBJ2-2; TRBD2 agrees at 11 bases. Germline CDR1 and CDR2: LGHDT and YNNKEL (reference sequence). CDR3 size: 18 residues. Unmatched junction bases numbered 9, after V lost 1 base and J lost 5 bases. In DNA, the CDR3 is TGTGCCAGCAGCCAAGGCCGTCGAACTAGCGGGGGAACCGGGGAGCTGTTTTTT. It translates to CASSQGRRTSGGTGELFF.

The V call is TRBV7-2, the J call TRBJ2-7; a possible D gene is TRBD2 (7 bases). Germline V lookup: CDR1 SGHTA, CDR2 FQGNSA. The CDR3 consists of 14 residues. The germline V and J ends were trimmed by 4 bases and 6 bases, with 16 bases remaining between them. CDR3 sequence: CASSSGGRGLEQYF. Written as DNA, the CDR3 is TGTGCCAGCAGCTCCGGGGGGCGAGGGCTCGAGCAGTACTTC.

The chain carries TRBV3-1 and TRBJ2-2, with 7 positions matching TRBD1. Germline values: CDR1 LGHDT, CDR2 YNNKEL (reference sequence). The V segment lost 4 bases and the J segment 6 bases; nucleotides outside the gene matches: 2. The CDR3 contains 13 residues. The CDR3 bases are TGTGCCAGCAGCCTCCAGGGGGCCGGGGAGCTGTTTTTT. Amino acid sequence: CASSLQGAGELFF.

The rearrangement joins TRBV12-3 or TRBV12-4 to TRBJ2-5; D tentatively fits TRBD1 or TRBD2 (6 bases each). V lost 3 bases to trimming and J lost 9 bases, with 11 bases between them. The CDR3 is 12 residues long. Here the CDR3 reads CASSLTGGAQYF. The CDR3 DNA reads as TGTGCCAGCAGTTTGACAGGAGGGGCCCAGTACTTC.

The CDR3 protein is CSGGGQYYNEQFF. The CDR3 DNA reads TGCAGCGGGGGGGGACAGTATTACAATGAGCAGTTCTTC. This chain links TRBV29-1 with TRBJ2-1; D tentatively fits TRBD1 or TRBD2 (7 bases each). The CDR3 covers 13 residues. V lost 7 bases and J 4 bases, leaving 14 bases between the germline ends. The germline gives CDR1 SQVTM, CDR2 ANQGSEA.

J is TRBJ1-2 and V is TRBV29-1, with D perhaps matching TRBD1 (6 bases). Trimming took 5 bases from V and 2 from J, leaving 21 bases between them. In germline, CDR1 is SQVTM, CDR2 ANQGSEA. The CDR3 covers 16 residues. CDR3 in amino acids: CSVLGGLGRGNYGYTF. CDR3 coding DNA: TGCAGCGTTCTGGGGGGGCTCGGGCGTGGGAACTATGGCTACACCTTC.

This clonotype was counted once. V is TRBV20-1 and J is TRBJ2-1; D gene uncertain. The CDR3 is made up of 14 amino acids. In germline, CDR1 is DFQATT, CDR2 SNEGSKA (reference sequence). V lost 3 bases and J 6 bases, leaving 15 bases between the germline ends. CDR3 nucleotide sequence: TGCAGTGCTAGGGGCGCTGTGTACACCAATGAGCAGTTCTTC. Protein: CSARGAVYTNEQFF.

V and J are TRBV19 and TRBJ2-1; 12 bases are shared with TRBD1. The CDR3 runs 14 residues. The J segment lost 9 bases and the V segment lost 4 bases, leaving 4 bases of the junction unmatched. In germline, CDR1 is LNHDA, CDR2 SQIVND (reference sequence). The CDR3 bases are TGTGCCAGTAGTACCGGGACAGGGGGCGGTGAGCAGTTCTTC. Translation gives CASSTGTGGGEQFF.

V and J are TRBV20-1 and TRBJ1-1; no clear D. Trimming left V 3 bases short and J 2 bases short, with 7 bases between. The CDR3 sequence is 12 residues long. Germline loops: CDR1 DFQATT, CDR2 SNEGSKA (reference sequence). DNA of the CDR3: TGCAGTGCTAGTGGCAGAAACACTGAAGCTTTCTTT. This sequence encodes CSASGRNTEAFF.

The chain carries TRBV30 and TRBJ1-4; no clear D gene. The germline V gene encodes CDR1 GTSNPN and CDR2 SVGIG (reference sequence). The CDR3 length is 10 residues. The V end lost 5 bases, the J end lost 5 bases, and 3 bases lay between the germline ends. CDR3 coding DNA: TGTGCCTGGGGAAATGAAAAACTGTTTTTT. The encoded protein is CAWGNEKLFF.

This chain joins TRBV7-2 and TRBJ2-7; 11 bases line up with TRBD1. J lost 9 bases, V lost 5 bases, and 12 bases had no gene match. There are 15 residues in the CDR3. From germline, CDR1 is SGHTA and CDR2 FQGNSA. This chain's CDR3 is CASSGWTGGDTSQYF. The CDR3 nucleotides are TGTGCCAGCAGCGGATGGACAGGGGGCGATACGTCGCAGTACTTC. Complete variable domain (other parts from reference TRBV7-2 and TRBJ2-7): GAGVSQSPSNKVTEKGKDVELRCDPISGHTALYWYRQSLGQGLEFLIYFQGNSAPDKSGLPSDRFSAERTGGSVSTLTIQRTQQEDSAVYLCASSGWTGGDTSQYFGPGTRLTVT.

V usage is TRBV5-1 and J usage is TRBJ1-1; 7 bases line up with TRBD1. This CDR3 comprises 13 residues. V lost 4 bases, J lost 5 bases, and 5 bases stayed unmatched. Looked up from germline, CDR1 is SGHRS and CDR2 is YFSETQ. The CDR3: CASSTGVRTEAFF. DNA for the CDR3: TGCGCCAGCAGCACAGGGGTCAGGACTGAAGCTTTCTTT.

The V call is TRBV9, the J call TRBJ1-1; 7 bases match TRBD1. Germline V gene sequence: CDR1 SGDLS, CDR2 YYNGEE. V trimming: 3 bases; J trimming: 10 bases; junction bases outside the gene matches: 9. The CDR3 contains 13 residues. The CDR3 nucleotides are TGTGCCAGCAGCGGTACAAGACAGGGAACAGCTTTCTTT. Its protein product is CASSGTRQGTAFF.

The chain is built from TRBV5-4 and TRBJ2-7, with 8 bases fitting TRBD1. V lost 0 bases and J lost 0; bases outside the gene matches: 2. CDR1 and CDR2 from the germline V gene are SGHNT and YYREEE (reference sequence). The CDR3 is made up of 15 amino acids. CDR3 sequence reads: CASSLDRGVSYEQYF. The CDR3 DNA reads as TGTGCCAGCAGCTTGGACAGGGGGGTCTCCTACGAGCAGTACTTC.

The chain combines TRBV29-1 with TRBJ2-3; 8 nucleotides agree with TRBD2. Per the germline V gene, CDR1 is SQVTM and CDR2 is ANQGSEA. The length of the CDR3 is 16 residues. Trimming removed 0 bases from V and 0 bases from J; junction bases left unmatched: 5. The chain's CDR3 is CSVEERGGSSTDTQYF. In DNA, the CDR3 is TGCAGCGTTGAAGAACGGGGGGGCTCTAGCACAGATACGCAGTATTTT.

This chain links TRBV5-1 with TRBJ2-5, with D possibly being TRBD1 (5 bases). The V gene's germline CDR1 is SGHRS and CDR2 YFSETQ. The CDR3 consists of 13 residues. V was pared by 0 bases and J by 5 bases, with 8 bases between. The CDR3 reads CASSLGQTETQYF. In nucleotides, the CDR3 is TGCGCCAGCAGCTTGGGACAGACCGAGACCCAGTACTTC. Supplemented by reference TRBV5-1 and TRBJ2-5, the full variable domain reads KAGVTQTPRYLIKTRGQQVTLSCSPISGHRSVSWYQQTPGQGLQFLFEYFSETQRNKGNFPGRFSGRQFSNSRSEMNVSTLELGDSALYLCASSLGQTETQYFGPGTRLLVL.